What follows is one T cell receptor beta chain and its context. Its cognate antigen is unknown. Unmatched junction bases numbered 5, after V lost 2 bases and J lost 5 bases. Looked up from germline, CDR1 is SGDLS and CDR2 is YYNGEE. CDR3 length: 14 amino acids. These data belong to a study of T-cell memory formation after mild COVID-19. Regarding the study as a whole: Cross-reactive memory seemingly joined, as some responding clones were found in pre-infection memory. Clones that contracted clustered mainly in CM and EM if CD4+ and in EMRA if CD8+.

TCRdb used MiXCR to reprocess the 5' RACE reads, holding one entry per CDR3 protein. The sample has around 180,000 distinct CDR3 sequences, around a sixth seen once. The chain combines TRBV9 with TRBJ1-1; 8 bases are a match to TRBD1. The sample comprised PBMCs or a T cell subset sorted from them (not recorded which). The source is a man aged 18 to 35 who had mild COVID-19 (a few samples of this study predate the infection). Cell type and time point are not known. CDR3 sequence reads: CASSVDRGGTEAFF. CDR3 sequence (DNA): TGTGCCAGCAGCGTCGACAGGGGTGGGACTGAAGCTTTCTTT.